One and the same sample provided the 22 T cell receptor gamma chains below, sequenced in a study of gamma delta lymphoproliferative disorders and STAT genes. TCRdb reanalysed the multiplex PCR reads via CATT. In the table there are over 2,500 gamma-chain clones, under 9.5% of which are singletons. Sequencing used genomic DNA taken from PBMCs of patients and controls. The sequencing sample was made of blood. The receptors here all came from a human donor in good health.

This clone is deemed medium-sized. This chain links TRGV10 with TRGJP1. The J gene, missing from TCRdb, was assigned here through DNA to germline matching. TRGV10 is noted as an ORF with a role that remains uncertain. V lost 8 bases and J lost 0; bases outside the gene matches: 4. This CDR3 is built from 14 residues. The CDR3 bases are TGTGCTGCGTGGGCCCATACCACTGGTTGGTTCAAGATATTT. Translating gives CAAWAHTTGWFKIF.

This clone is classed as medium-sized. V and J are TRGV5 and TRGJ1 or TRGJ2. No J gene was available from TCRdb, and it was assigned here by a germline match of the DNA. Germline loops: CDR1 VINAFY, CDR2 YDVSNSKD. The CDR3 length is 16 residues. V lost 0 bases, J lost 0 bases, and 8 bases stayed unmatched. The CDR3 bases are TGTGCCACCTGGGACAGGCCCGCTTCGAATTATTATAAGAAACTCTTT. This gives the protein CATWDRPASNYYKKLF.

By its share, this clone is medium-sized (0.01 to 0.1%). The CDR3 protein is CAAWTPQTGWFKIF. For the CDR3, the DNA is TGTGCTGCGTGGACGCCCCAAACTGGTTGGTTCAAGATATTT. The chain is built from TRGV10 and TRGJP1. No J gene is reported in TCRdb; it was inferred here by comparing the DNA with germline. TRGV10 belongs to the ORF category, with a function that is uncertain. V gave up 8 bases and J gave up 5 bases; unmatched junction bases: 9. The length of the CDR3 is 14 residues.

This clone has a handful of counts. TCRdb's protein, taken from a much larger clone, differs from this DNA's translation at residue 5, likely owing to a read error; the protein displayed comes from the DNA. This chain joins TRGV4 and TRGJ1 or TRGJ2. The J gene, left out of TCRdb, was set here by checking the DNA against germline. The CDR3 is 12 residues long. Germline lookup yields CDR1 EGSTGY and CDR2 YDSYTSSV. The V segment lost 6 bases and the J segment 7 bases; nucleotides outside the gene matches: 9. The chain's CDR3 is CATWKGPYKKLF. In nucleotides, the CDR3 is TGTGCCACCTGGAAGGGTCCCTATAAGAAACTCTTT.

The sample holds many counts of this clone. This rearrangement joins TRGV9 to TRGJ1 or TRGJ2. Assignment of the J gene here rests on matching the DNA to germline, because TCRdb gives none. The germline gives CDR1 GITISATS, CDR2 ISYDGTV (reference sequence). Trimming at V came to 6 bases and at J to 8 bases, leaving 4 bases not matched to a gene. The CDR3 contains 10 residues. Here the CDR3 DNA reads TGTGCCTTGTGGTGGAATAAGAAACTCTTT. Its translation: CALWWNKKLF.

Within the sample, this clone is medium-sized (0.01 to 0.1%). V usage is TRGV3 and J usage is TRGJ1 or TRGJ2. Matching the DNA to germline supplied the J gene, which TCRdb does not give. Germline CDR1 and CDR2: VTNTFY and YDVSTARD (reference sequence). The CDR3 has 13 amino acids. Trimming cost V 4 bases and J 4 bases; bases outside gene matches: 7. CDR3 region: CATWDSEYYKKLF. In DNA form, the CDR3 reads TGTGCCACCTGGGATTCAGAGTATTATAAGAAACTCTTT.

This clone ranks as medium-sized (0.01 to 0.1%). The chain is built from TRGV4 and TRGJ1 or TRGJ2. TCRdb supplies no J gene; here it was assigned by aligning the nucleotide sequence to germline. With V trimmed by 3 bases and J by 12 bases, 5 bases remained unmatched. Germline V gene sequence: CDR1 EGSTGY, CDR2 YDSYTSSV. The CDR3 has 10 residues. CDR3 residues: CATWDSLKLF. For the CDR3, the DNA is TGTGCCACCTGGGATTCGCTGAAACTCTTT.

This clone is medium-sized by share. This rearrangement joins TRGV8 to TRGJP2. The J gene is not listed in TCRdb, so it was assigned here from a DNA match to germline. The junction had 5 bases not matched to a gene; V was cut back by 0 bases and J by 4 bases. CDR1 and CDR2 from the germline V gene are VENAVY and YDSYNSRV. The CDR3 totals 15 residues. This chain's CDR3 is CATWDRLLSDWIKTF. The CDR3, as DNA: TGTGCCACCTGGGATAGGCTTCTTAGTGATTGGATCAAGACGTTT.

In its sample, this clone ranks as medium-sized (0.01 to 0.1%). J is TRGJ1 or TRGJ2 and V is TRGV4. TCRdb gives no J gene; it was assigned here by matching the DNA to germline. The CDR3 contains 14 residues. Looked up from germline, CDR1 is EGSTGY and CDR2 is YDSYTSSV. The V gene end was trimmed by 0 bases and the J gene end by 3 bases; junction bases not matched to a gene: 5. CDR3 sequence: CATWDGLLYYKKLF. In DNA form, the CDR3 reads TGTGCCACCTGGGATGGGCTCCTTTATTATAAGAAACTCTTT.

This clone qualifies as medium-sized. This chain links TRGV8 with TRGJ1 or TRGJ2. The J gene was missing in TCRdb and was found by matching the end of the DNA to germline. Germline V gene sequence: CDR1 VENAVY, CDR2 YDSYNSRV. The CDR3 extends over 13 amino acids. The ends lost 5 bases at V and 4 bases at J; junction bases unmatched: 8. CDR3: CATWVSLYYKKLF. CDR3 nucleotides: TGTGCCACCTGGGTCTCCTTGTATTATAAGAAACTCTTT.

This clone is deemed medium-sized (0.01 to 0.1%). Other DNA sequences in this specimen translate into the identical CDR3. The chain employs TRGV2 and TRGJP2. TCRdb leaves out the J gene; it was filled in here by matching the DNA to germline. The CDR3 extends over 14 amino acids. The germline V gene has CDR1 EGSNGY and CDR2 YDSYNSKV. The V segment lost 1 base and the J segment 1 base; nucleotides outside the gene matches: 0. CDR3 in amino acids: CATWDGSSDWIKTF. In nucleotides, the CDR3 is TGTGCCACCTGGGACGGTAGTAGTGATTGGATCAAGACGTTT.

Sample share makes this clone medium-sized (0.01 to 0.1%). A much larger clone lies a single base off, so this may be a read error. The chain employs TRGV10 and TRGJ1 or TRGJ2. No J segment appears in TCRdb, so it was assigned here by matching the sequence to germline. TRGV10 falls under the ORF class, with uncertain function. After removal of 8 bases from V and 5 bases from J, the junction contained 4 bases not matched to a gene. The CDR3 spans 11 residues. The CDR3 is CAAWDNYKKLF. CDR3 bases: TGTGCTGCGTGGGATAATTATAAGAAACTCTTT.

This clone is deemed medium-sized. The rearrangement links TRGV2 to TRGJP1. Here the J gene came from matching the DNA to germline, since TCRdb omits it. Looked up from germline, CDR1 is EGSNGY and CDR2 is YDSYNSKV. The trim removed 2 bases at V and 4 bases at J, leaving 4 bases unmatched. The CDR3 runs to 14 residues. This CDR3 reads CATWDDITGWFKIF. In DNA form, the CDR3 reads TGTGCCACCTGGGACGATATCACTGGTTGGTTCAAGATATTT.

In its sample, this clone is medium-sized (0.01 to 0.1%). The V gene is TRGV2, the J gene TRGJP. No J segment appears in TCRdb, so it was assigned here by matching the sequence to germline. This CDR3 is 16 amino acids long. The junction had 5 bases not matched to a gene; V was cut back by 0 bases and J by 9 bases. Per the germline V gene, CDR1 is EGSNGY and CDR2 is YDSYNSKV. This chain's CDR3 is CATWDGPGLGKKIKVF. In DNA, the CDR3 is TGTGCCACCTGGGACGGGCCAGGGTTGGGCAAAAAAATCAAGGTATTT.

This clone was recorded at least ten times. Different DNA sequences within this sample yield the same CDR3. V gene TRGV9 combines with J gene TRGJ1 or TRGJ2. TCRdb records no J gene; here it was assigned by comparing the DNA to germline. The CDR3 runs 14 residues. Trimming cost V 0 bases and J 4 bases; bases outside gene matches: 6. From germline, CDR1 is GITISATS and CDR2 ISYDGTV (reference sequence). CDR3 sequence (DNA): TGTGCCTTGTGGGAGGTGCCTCACTATTATAAGAAACTCTTT. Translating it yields CALWEVPHYYKKLF.

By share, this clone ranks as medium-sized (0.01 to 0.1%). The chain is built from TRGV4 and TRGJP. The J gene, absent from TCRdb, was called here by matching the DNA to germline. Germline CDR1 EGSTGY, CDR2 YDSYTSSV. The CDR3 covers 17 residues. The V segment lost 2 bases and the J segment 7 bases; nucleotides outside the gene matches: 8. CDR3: CATWDASIELGKKIKVF. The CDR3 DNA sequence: TGTGCCACCTGGGATGCCTCGATCGAGTTGGGCAAAAAAATCAAGGTATTT.

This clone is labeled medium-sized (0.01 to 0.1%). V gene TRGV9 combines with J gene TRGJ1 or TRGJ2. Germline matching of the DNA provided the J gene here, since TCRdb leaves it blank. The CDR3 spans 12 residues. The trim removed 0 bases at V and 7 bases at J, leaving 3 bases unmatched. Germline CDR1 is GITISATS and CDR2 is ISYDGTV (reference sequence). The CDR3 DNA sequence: TGTGCCTTGTGGGAGGTGTCGTATAAGAAACTCTTT. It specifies CALWEVSYKKLF.

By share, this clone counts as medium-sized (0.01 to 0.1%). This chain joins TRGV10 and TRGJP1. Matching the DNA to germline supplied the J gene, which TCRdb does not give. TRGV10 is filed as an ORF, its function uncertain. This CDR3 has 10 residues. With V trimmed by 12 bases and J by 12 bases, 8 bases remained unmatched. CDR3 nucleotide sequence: TGTGCTGCCCCCAGGGGGTTCAAGATATTT. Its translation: CAAPRGFKIF.

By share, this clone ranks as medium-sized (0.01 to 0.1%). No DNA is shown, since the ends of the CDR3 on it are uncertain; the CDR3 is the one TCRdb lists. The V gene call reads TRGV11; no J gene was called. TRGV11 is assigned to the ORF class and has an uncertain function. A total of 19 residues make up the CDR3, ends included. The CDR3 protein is CTTVPAGLGTLFTGWFKIF.

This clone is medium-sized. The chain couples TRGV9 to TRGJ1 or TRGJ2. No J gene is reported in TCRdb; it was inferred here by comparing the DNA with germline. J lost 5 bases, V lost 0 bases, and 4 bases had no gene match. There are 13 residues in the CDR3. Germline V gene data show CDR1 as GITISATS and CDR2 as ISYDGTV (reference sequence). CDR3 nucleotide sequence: TGTGCCTTGTGGGAGGTGCGTAATTATAAGAAACTCTTT. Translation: CALWEVRNYKKLF.

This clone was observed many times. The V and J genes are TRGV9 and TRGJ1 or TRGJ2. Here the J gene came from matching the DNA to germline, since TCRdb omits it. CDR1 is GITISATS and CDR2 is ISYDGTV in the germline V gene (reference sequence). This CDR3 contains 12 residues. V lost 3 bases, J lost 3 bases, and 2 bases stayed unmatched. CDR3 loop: CALWESYYKKLF. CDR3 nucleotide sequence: TGTGCCTTGTGGGAGTCTTATTATAAGAAACTCTTT.

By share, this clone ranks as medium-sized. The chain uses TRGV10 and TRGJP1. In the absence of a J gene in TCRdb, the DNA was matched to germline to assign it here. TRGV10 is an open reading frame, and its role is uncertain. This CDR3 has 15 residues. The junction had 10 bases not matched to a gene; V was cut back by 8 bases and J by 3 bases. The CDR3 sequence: CAAWDYRATGWFKIF. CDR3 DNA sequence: TGTGCTGCGTGGGATTATCGGGCCACTGGTTGGTTCAAGATATTT.